This TCR beta chain was captured in a study of T cell repertoires in cytomegalovirus infection. As for the study in general: Both CMV infection and a matching HLA type were indicated by public TCR beta signatures.

A single record per CDR3 protein comes from TCRdb applying MiXCR to the reads. The table includes 110,000 or so distinct CDR3 sequences, over 25% detected once. With V trimmed by 3 bases and J by 3 bases, 3 bases remained unmatched. The CDR3 spans 14 residues. Germline CDR1 is MNHNS and CDR2 is SASEGT. This clonotype was counted at least ten times. The target antigen is unknown. V usage is TRBV6-1 and J usage is TRBJ2-3; TRBD1 matches at 7 bases. This specimen consisted of CD8+ T cells from cultured PBMCs, obtained from culture after CMV antigen stimulation. The origin of this receptor is a human donor in good health (CMV status not recorded). Some clones in this sample may be carry-over from other donors' samples. CDR3 sequence reads: CASSETGWTDTQYF. CDR3 sequence (DNA): TGTGCCAGCAGTGAGACAGGGTGGACAGATACGCAGTATTTT.